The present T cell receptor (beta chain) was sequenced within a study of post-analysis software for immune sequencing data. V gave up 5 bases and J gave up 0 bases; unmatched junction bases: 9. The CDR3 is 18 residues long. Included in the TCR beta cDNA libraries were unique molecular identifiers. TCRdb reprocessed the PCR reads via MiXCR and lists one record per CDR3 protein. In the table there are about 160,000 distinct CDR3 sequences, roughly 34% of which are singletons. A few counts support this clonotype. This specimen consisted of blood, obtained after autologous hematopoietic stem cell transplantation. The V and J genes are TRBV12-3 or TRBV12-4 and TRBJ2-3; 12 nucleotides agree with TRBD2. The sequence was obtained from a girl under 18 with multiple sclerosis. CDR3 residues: CASSGRTSGVSSTDTQYF. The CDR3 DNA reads TGTGCCAGCAGTGGAAGGACTAGCGGGGTTTCTAGCACAGATACGCAGTATTTT.